These T cell receptor beta chains were read from a single sample in a study of OX40 agonist ivuxolimab in advanced cancers. Assay: immunoSEQ multiplex PCR; the TCRdb copy retains only in-frame clones and omits some. The profile covers about 73,000 clones, with almost 90% appearing a single time and roughly 0.72% taken by the ten largest. The sequencing here drew on CD4+ or CD8+ T cells sorted from blood, taken in a trial of the OX40 agonist ivuxolimab. Receptors originate from an adult with an advanced solid tumor such as melanoma, head and neck, liver or kidney cancer. The CDR3 runs from the conserved cysteine through the conserved F or W. Fields, in order: J gene, clone size, V gene, D gene, CDR3 length, CDR3 protein, CDR3 DNA. The D gene is left open where the match is weak. Clone size is stated in some rows and not others, as once, few, many or a class when expanded.

j_call: TRBJ1-2; clone_size: -; v_call: TRBV19; d_call: -; cdr3_length: 14; cdr3_aa: CASSIDRTTPGYTF; cdr3_nt: TGTGCCAGTAGTATAGATCGGACAACCCCCGGCTACACCTTC
j_call: TRBJ2-7; clone_size: -; v_call: TRBV5-1; d_call: TRBD2; cdr3_length: 15; cdr3_aa: CASSSLAGSSYEQYF; cdr3_nt: TGCGCCAGCAGCTCCCTAGCGGGGAGCTCCTACGAGCAGTACTTC
j_call: TRBJ2-7; clone_size: once; v_call: TRBV6-6; d_call: -; cdr3_length: 14; cdr3_aa: CASSSQGTGSEQYF; cdr3_nt: TGTGCCAGCAGTTCCCAGGGAACGGGGTCCGAGCAGTACTTC
j_call: TRBJ2-1; clone_size: once; v_call: TRBV9; d_call: TRBD2; cdr3_length: 16; cdr3_aa: CASSDTSGPFSNEQFF; cdr3_nt: TGTGCCAGCAGCGATACTAGCGGACCTTTCAGCAATGAGCAGTTCTTC
j_call: TRBJ2-5; clone_size: -; v_call: TRBV9; d_call: TRBD2; cdr3_length: 16; cdr3_aa: CASSLGTSGNKETQYF; cdr3_nt: TGTGCCAGCAGCCTCGGGACTAGCGGGAATAAGGAGACCCAGTACTTC
j_call: TRBJ2-2; clone_size: -; v_call: TRBV13; d_call: -; cdr3_length: 16; cdr3_aa: CASSPAFSGNTGELFF; cdr3_nt: TGTGCCAGCAGCCCAGCGTTTAGCGGAAACACCGGGGAGCTGTTTTTT
j_call: TRBJ2-7; clone_size: once; v_call: TRBV29-1; d_call: TRBD2; cdr3_length: 12; cdr3_aa: CSVEASGYEQYF; cdr3_nt: TGCAGCGTTGAAGCTAGCGGCTACGAGCAGTACTTC
j_call: TRBJ1-5; clone_size: -; v_call: TRBV10-3; d_call: -; cdr3_length: 14; cdr3_aa: CATRGRDRNQPQHF; cdr3_nt: TGTGCCACCAGGGGCAGGGATCGCAATCAGCCCCAGCATTTT
j_call: TRBJ2-1; clone_size: -; v_call: TRBV27; d_call: TRBD2; cdr3_length: 18; cdr3_aa: CASSPRTSGRNSYNEQFF; cdr3_nt: TGTGCCAGCAGTCCTCGGACTAGCGGGAGGAACTCCTACAATGAGCAGTTCTTC
j_call: TRBJ1-4; clone_size: -; v_call: TRBV2; d_call: -; cdr3_length: 14; cdr3_aa: CASSEEGINEKLFF; cdr3_nt: TGTGCCAGCAGTGAAGAGGGAATTAATGAAAAACTGTTTTTT
j_call: TRBJ2-2; clone_size: once; v_call: TRBV7-8; d_call: TRBD1; cdr3_length: 15; cdr3_aa: CASSLVGGLTGELFF; cdr3_nt: TGTGCCAGCAGCTTAGTAGGGGGCCTCACCGGGGAGCTGTTTTTT
j_call: TRBJ2-7; clone_size: -; v_call: TRBV9; d_call: -; cdr3_length: 13; cdr3_aa: CASSDPGSYEQYF; cdr3_nt: TGTGCCAGCAGCGATCCAGGGTCCTACGAGCAGTACTTC
j_call: TRBJ1-2; clone_size: -; v_call: TRBV28; d_call: -; cdr3_length: 13; cdr3_aa: CASRTTGIYGYTF; cdr3_nt: TGTGCCAGCAGGACCACAGGGATCTATGGCTACACCTTC
j_call: TRBJ1-1; clone_size: once; v_call: TRBV15; d_call: TRBD1; cdr3_length: 16; cdr3_aa: CATSTRTGGPNTEAFF; cdr3_nt: TGTGCCACCAGCACAAGGACAGGGGGCCCGAACACTGAAGCTTTCTTT
j_call: TRBJ2-2; clone_size: -; v_call: TRBV9; d_call: -; cdr3_length: 16; cdr3_aa: CASSVRSGGNTGELFF; cdr3_nt: TGTGCCAGCAGCGTGAGGTCTGGAGGAAACACCGGGGAGCTGTTTTTT
j_call: TRBJ1-2; clone_size: -; v_call: TRBV20-1; d_call: -; cdr3_length: 11; cdr3_aa: CSARPADGYTF; cdr3_nt: TGCAGTGCTAGACCAGCAGATGGCTACACCTTC
j_call: TRBJ2-7; clone_size: -; v_call: TRBV2; d_call: TRBD1; cdr3_length: 14; cdr3_aa: CASSGRQGAEEQYF; cdr3_nt: TGTGCCAGCAGTGGGAGACAGGGGGCGGAGGAGCAGTACTTC
j_call: TRBJ1-3; clone_size: -; v_call: TRBV9; d_call: -; cdr3_length: 14; cdr3_aa: CASSAGSSGNTIYF; cdr3_nt: TGTGCCAGCAGCGCAGGGAGCTCTGGAAACACCATATATTTT
j_call: TRBJ2-2; clone_size: once; v_call: TRBV6-5; d_call: -; cdr3_length: 16; cdr3_aa: CASSYAGFANTGELFF; cdr3_nt: TGTGCCAGCAGTTACGCCGGGTTCGCGAACACCGGGGAGCTGTTTTTT
j_call: TRBJ2-5; clone_size: -; v_call: TRBV7-9; d_call: TRBD2; cdr3_length: 13; cdr3_aa: CASSFTSEETQYF; cdr3_nt: TGTGCCAGCAGCTTTACTAGCGAAGAGACCCAGTACTTC
j_call: TRBJ2-1; clone_size: -; v_call: TRBV30; d_call: -; cdr3_length: 14; cdr3_aa: CAWSLLTGSNEQFF; cdr3_nt: TGTGCCTGGAGCCTACTGACGGGGAGCAATGAGCAGTTCTTC
j_call: TRBJ2-3; clone_size: -; v_call: TRBV9; d_call: -; cdr3_length: 12; cdr3_aa: CASSVEGSPQYF; cdr3_nt: TGTGCCAGCAGCGTAGAGGGGAGCCCGCAGTATTTT
j_call: TRBJ1-1; clone_size: -; v_call: TRBV6-1; d_call: -; cdr3_length: 12; cdr3_aa: CASSRTVTEAFF; cdr3_nt: TGTGCCAGCAGTCGGACAGTCACTGAAGCTTTCTTT
j_call: TRBJ1-4; clone_size: -; v_call: TRBV30; d_call: TRBD1; cdr3_length: 14; cdr3_aa: CAWSVPGQGEKLFF; cdr3_nt: TGTGCCTGGAGTGTACCGGGACAGGGTGAAAAACTGTTTTTT
j_call: TRBJ1-1; clone_size: -; v_call: TRBV6-5; d_call: -; cdr3_length: 13; cdr3_aa: CASSYTGTNEAFF; cdr3_nt: TGTGCCAGCAGTTACACGGGGACAAATGAAGCTTTCTTT
j_call: TRBJ2-2; clone_size: -; v_call: TRBV10-3; d_call: TRBD2; cdr3_length: 16; cdr3_aa: CAIKTSGGPNTGELFF; cdr3_nt: TGTGCCATCAAGACTAGCGGGGGGCCTAACACCGGGGAGCTGTTTTTT
j_call: TRBJ2-5; clone_size: -; v_call: TRBV7-3; d_call: -; cdr3_length: 16; cdr3_aa: CASSLGGGLQVETQYF; cdr3_nt: TGTGCCAGCAGCCTCGGGGGCGGCCTTCAGGTGGAGACCCAGTACTTC
j_call: TRBJ2-3; clone_size: -; v_call: TRBV6-5; d_call: -; cdr3_length: 12; cdr3_aa: CASATSTDTQYF; cdr3_nt: TGTGCCAGCGCCACAAGCACAGATACGCAGTATTTT
j_call: TRBJ1-2; clone_size: -; v_call: TRBV5-1; d_call: TRBD1; cdr3_length: 16; cdr3_aa: CASSLDGDRFDYGYTF; cdr3_nt: TGCGCCAGCAGCTTGGATGGGGACAGGTTCGACTATGGCTACACCTTC
j_call: TRBJ2-3; clone_size: -; v_call: TRBV7-2; d_call: -; cdr3_length: 16; cdr3_aa: CASSSGWLTSTDTQYF; cdr3_nt: TGTGCCAGCAGCTCAGGTTGGCTGACTAGCACAGATACGCAGTATTTT
j_call: TRBJ2-6; clone_size: -; v_call: TRBV28; d_call: -; cdr3_length: 15; cdr3_aa: CASSLRGTGANVLTF; cdr3_nt: TGTGCCAGCAGTTTGCGGGGCACTGGGGCCAACGTCCTGACTTTC